This is a list of T cell receptor beta chains from one sample in a study of T cell repertoires in cytomegalovirus infection. TCRdb re-called the reads with MiXCR, one entry per CDR3 protein. The sample yields 570,000 or so distinct CDR3 sequences, about 40% seen once. These receptors' antigens are unknown. Source: cultured PBMCs, taken from culture after CMV antigen stimulation. These receptors were collected from a human donor in good health (CMV status not recorded). Some clones in this sample may be carry-over from other donors' samples. Each CDR3 is given without its conserved first and last residue.

V gene,J gene,CDR3 protein
TRBV6-6,TRBJ2-1,ASSLLVGHNEQF
TRBV25-1,TRBJ1-6,ASSEWTGANSPLH
TRBV6-1,TRBJ2-1,ASARGTSPVDEQF
TRBV6-1,TRBJ2-4,ASRGSGRSHIQY
TRBV29-1,TRBJ1-1,SVVGGLNTEAF
TRBV7-2,TRBJ2-7,ASSPQGAGDEQY
TRBV28,TRBJ1-6,ASSLDPRLGSPLH
TRBV5-4,TRBJ1-6,ASSYRQSSYNSPLH
TRBV7-9,TRBJ1-6,ASSTWTDSPLH
TRBV7-2,TRBJ1-2,ASSLSGAVGGYT
TRBV10-3,TRBJ2-3,AISLAGTRGDTQY
TRBV7-9,TRBJ1-1,ASSFPGRRAF
TRBV3-1,TRBJ2-3,ASSRSNTQY